This T cell receptor beta chain comes out of a study of cytomegalovirus exposure and HLA in healthy donors (dated by TCRdb to between 2016 and 2019). With respect to the entire study: An earlier analysis of some 600 of the donors reported about 260 Gb of sequence data and 95 million to 140 million unique TCR beta sequences obtained from approximately 180 million T cells. About 300 gigabases of sequencing data and 80 million or so unique TCR sequences were included in an early release covering roughly 600 HLA-typed donors. Roughly five DR-DQ haplotypes were handled as single units for association and clustering, since linkage in the cohort was strong. On average, roughly 250,000 unique TCR beta nucleotide sequences were sequenced per donor among a few hundred genotyped donors of the cohort, with approximately 18% of those sequences being non-productive. Alongside the repertoire data, information on donor age, sex, ethnicity and CMV serostatus was compiled. An earlier analysis of 587 of the donors applied high-throughput TCR beta sequencing to assess whether each TCR beta V gene segment acted as functional or pseudogenic. In a later genetic analysis, genome-wide SNP genotypes for about three fifths of the roughly 670 donors were used, and that subset was treated as a discovery cohort. Of the roughly 390 genotyped donors, 75% to 85% were placed in the genetic ancestry cluster associated with self-reported Caucasian donors. A separate validation cohort of 90 to 150 different subjects was used in addition to the 666-subject first cohort. All discovery cohort repertoires had been generated on a single sequencing platform. Class I and class II HLA loci were covered by the typing at four-digit resolution. The later analysis used no new phenotypic data to find candidate immune exposures, relying instead on TCR beta sequences and their occurrence across donors. A later analysis re-examined previously published TCR beta repertoires from around 670 donors and added high-resolution HLA genotyping to investigate patterns of TCR occurrence. The study aimed to test whether signatures of past pathogen exposure could be identified by cataloging public T cell receptors. Typing coverage varied by locus: roughly 620-640 donors for A, B, C, DRB1 and DQB1; approximately 560 for DQA1; around 610 for DPA1; around 450 for DPB1. Using immunosequencing, the study profiled T cell repertoires from about 620 subjects and related those repertoires to cytomegalovirus serostatus. High-throughput TCR immunosequencing, statistical association of individual TCRs with disease status, and machine learning were combined to predict cytomegalovirus infection status. What the research found in general, with its limitations: Several of the top co-occurrence clusters appeared to be linked to parvovirus B19, influenza, CMV and Epstein-Barr virus, according to a later analysis. Linkage disequilibrium might explain the correlated functional status among segregating V segments, but an unknown experimental factor could not be excluded. The sequencing pipeline was judged likely to have produced a cluster of highly shared sequence variants as a technical artifact. In an earlier analysis of fewer than 700 of the donors, most TCR beta V segments appeared in productive rearrangements about 90% or about 30% of the time, broadly matching IMGT annotations. Because counts were too low, more than 15 rarely observed V segments, including chromosome 9 orphons, were left out of the earlier analysis of about 500 of the donors. In a later analysis, most CMV-associated TCR beta chains were found to appear HLA-restricted, with HLA associations seemingly driven largely by CMV exposure. A total of 150 or so TCR beta chains were listed by the study as associated with cytomegalovirus. In this cohort, only TCR beta chains were sequenced, and detectable features were limited by the absence of alpha or paired-chain data. Because HLA typing was unavailable for some donors at each locus, only the typed subset was used in association tests. A further reported finding was that TCR beta sequences accurately predicted the HLA-A and HLA-B alleles for most subjects in the first cohort. According to a later genetic analysis, donors in an Asian-associated ancestry cluster had fewer N-insertions in productive TCRs than the roughly 670-donor mean. Because the 87-base-pair reads could not distinguish some IMGT-functional V segments, including TRBV6-2 and TRBV6-3, those segments were excluded. According to the authors, the approach could potentially be generalized to other disease states and immunological phenotypes. For the cohort, immune exposure information was limited to CMV serostatus. Strong co-occurrence of HLA alleles, especially DR and DQ, made assigning TCR associations to individual alleles difficult. In a later analysis, the rate of TCR association differed among HLA loci, with DRB1 alleles having the most associated TCRs and HLA-C alleles having the fewest. Sequencing depth was assumed to be roughly uniform across donors in the presence/absence analyses, though that assumption may not hold. Most TCR sequences were seen in very few donors, while some public TCRs were found in many individuals. The classifier was reported to diagnose cytomegalovirus status with high specificity and sensitivity in both the original and validation cohorts. Compared with equally common non-associated chains, HLA-associated TCR beta chains in a later analysis were more clonally expanded and had lower generation probabilities. At a false discovery rate of 0.05, a later analysis linked 16,000 or so TCR beta sequences to specific HLA alleles. A few of the identified cytomegalovirus-associated TCR beta chains were confirmed in vitro to be specific for cytomegalovirus antigens. An association between a missense DCLRE1C variant and V-gene and J-gene trimming of TCR beta chains was found in a later genetic analysis and replicated in an independent cohort.

The CDR3 starts with the cysteine, ends with the phenylalanine, and has 13 residues. CDR3 DNA is the only sequence kept; it has 39 bases, read in frame from the first base. As encoded in the germline V gene, CDR1 is SGHVS while CDR2 is FNYEAQ. The germline V end is reduced by 10 bases and the J end by 5 bases; junction bases left unmatched: 6. Of note for this clone: Which antigen it targets is not known. No much larger clonotype is one base removed from it; base qualities were not supplied.

The library came from the immunoSEQ multiplex PCR assay. A mixture of 60 forward primers for TCR Vbeta segments and 13 reverse primers for TCR Jbeta segments was used in the multiplex PCR. The CDR3 region of rearranged TCR beta genes was amplified from genomic DNA by a multiplex PCR assay. The Illumina HiSeq System was used to sequence the amplified TCR beta libraries as 87-base-pair reads. Turning to the authors' computational methods: Across the roughly 640 repertoires, a later analysis counted 80 million or so unique TCR beta chains, some 11 million of which were shared by at least two donors. A nearest-neighbor algorithm error-corrected the raw reads and collapsed the reads into unique sequences, merging closely related sequences to remove PCR and sequencing errors. To assign V, D and J gene segments, CDR3 sequences were aligned to IMGT reference sequences. For a sequence to be retained, at least a six-nucleotide match to both a V gene segment and a J gene segment was required. Rearrangements were classified as productive when the CDR3 lacked stop codons and remained in frame with V and J, and all other rearrangements were classified as non-productive. CDR3 was defined according to IMGT convention as the region running from the second conserved V-encoded cysteine to the conserved J-encoded phenylalanine. The earlier analysis of 500 to 650 of the donors excluded any sequence lacking an unambiguous match to a single V gene segment. An earlier analysis of 450 to 650 of the donors called V segments functional above 56.7% productive rearrangements and segregating when the between-donor standard deviation exceeded 5%. A statistical classification framework was built to diagnose cytomegalovirus status from the catalog of TCR beta chain sequences. V and J gene assignment, in a later analysis, came from comparing TCR nucleotide sequences with IMGT/GENE-DB human TR gene sequences. Using the TCRdist pipeline, a later analysis assigned CDR3 sequences along with most-parsimonious VDJ recombination scenarios. In a later analysis, each TCR beta chain was defined by its CDR3 amino acid sequence together with its V-gene family, and reads without a unique V-gene family were excluded. As a way to deal with suspected cross-contamination and a sequencing artifact, a later analysis dropped nearly 600 nucleotide sequences that were highly shared and had low generation probability. A later analysis calculated a clonal expansion index for each public chain from normalized within-repertoire ranks of inferred template counts. A later analysis computed generation probabilities with a VDJ recombination model fitted to out-of-frame rearrangements, and checked the results against IGoR. In a later analysis, hypergeometric tests were used to score TCR-TCR, TCR-HLA and TCR-CMV co-occurrence, with a repertoire-size bias correction applied to TCR pairs. A later analysis estimated false discovery rates by permuting HLA or CMV assignments 20 times. In a later analysis, co-occurring TCRs were grouped using DBSCAN, with TCRdist sequence similarity added in when clustering inside HLA-allele-positive subsets. Repertoires with fewer than 30,000 or more than 120,000 public chains, plus five repertoires with anomalous nucleotide sharing, were excluded from co-occurrence clustering. The source is immuneACCESS, and TCRdb retained only in-frame sequences with V and J called. Part of the clones is not carried over; for the studies checked, unresolved V genes explain less than half of this, and the remainder is unexplained. The D gene and trimming were derived from the DNA, and the V and J assignments and clone size from that table. The table for this sample lists some 120,000 clones; roughly 80% of them were counted only once. 20% of the sample is taken by the ten largest.

The cohort consisted of 650 to 700 healthy bone marrow donors. At the time of sampling, all cohort members were nominally healthy, though unrecorded immune exposures were likely present. The donor was CMV seropositive and was included in the group of approximately 300 seropositive cohort members. A peripheral blood sample was collected from each donor, and TCR beta sequencing was performed on peripheral blood mononuclear cells. Genomic DNA extraction from the blood cell samples was performed with the Qiagen DNeasy Blood Extraction Kit. What was sequenced was PBMCs. The sequence came from a man younger than 35 in good health and CMV-seropositive. The rearranged segments are TRBV7-6 and TRBJ2-2; 8 central bases correspond to TRBD1. The nucleotides are TGTGCCACAACGACAGGGGCAACCGGGGAGCTGTTTTTT. Its translation reads: CATTTGATGELFF.